The 10 T cell receptor beta chains below all came from one sample that was sequenced in a study of shared clonotypes between healthy human individuals. This table comes from immunoSEQ multiplex PCR, and its TCRdb copy is limited to in-frame clones, with some not included. Of more than 2 million clones in the sample, approximately 92% were seen once. Naive CD8 cells lacked CD45RO and underwent positive selection for CCR7, leaving out terminally differentiated effector memory CD45RA+ cells. Sequenced sample: naive CD8+ T cells from PBMCs. Source of these receptors: a man between 18 and 35 years old in good health. Some clones in this sample may be carry-over from other donors' samples.

The genes are TRBV14 and TRBJ2-5, with D tentatively TRBD1 (7 bases). Deletions cut 1 base from V and 5 bases from J, with 14 bases between. From germline, CDR1 is SGHDN and CDR2 FVKESK. This CDR3 comprises 15 residues. In DNA, the CDR3 is TGTGCCAGCAGCCAAGGACAGGGTCGGGGGGAGACCCAGTACTTC. This gives the protein CASSQGQGRGETQYF.

This clone appeared a single time. Other DNA sequences in the same sample also yield this CDR3. The chain joins TRBV9 to TRBJ2-1, with 11 bases matching TRBD2. The CDR3 has 16 residues. Germline CDR1 SGDLS, CDR2 YYNGEE. With V trimmed by 0 bases and J by 3 bases, 2 bases remained unmatched. The CDR3 sequence is CASSVGGTSGYNEQFF. CDR3 bases: TGTGCCAGCAGCGTAGGGGGGACTAGCGGCTACAATGAGCAGTTCTTC.

This rearrangement joins TRBV27 to TRBJ1-1, with a possible D match to TRBD1 (5 bases). CDR1 is MNHEY, CDR2 SMNVEV, per germline (reference sequence). This CDR3 is 15 amino acids long. Trimming left V 3 bases short and J 3 bases short, with 14 bases between. The CDR3 sequence: CASSLYRVGDTEAFF. CDR3 in DNA: TGTGCCAGCAGTTTGTATAGGGTGGGGGACACTGAAGCTTTCTTT.

In the case of this clone: The same CDR3 is also encoded by other DNA sequences in this sample. The chain joins TRBV7-9 to TRBJ1-1; D gene uncertain. V was clipped by 1 base and J by 1 base, with 7 bases between them. Germline CDR1 is SEHNR and CDR2 is FQNEAQ (reference sequence). The CDR3 is 14 residues long. CDR3 bases: TGTGCCAGCAGCTTAGTTGCCGGGAACACTGAAGCTTTCTTT. Amino acid sequence: CASSLVAGNTEAFF.

V usage is TRBV5-1 and J usage is TRBJ2-1, with TRBD1 as a possible D gene (6 bases). Germline V CDR1 and CDR2: SGHRS, YFSETQ. Trimming cost V 7 bases and J 6 bases, with 23 bases left between them. The CDR3 totals 16 residues. CDR3 loop: CASSLDRPQFGNEQFF. DNA for the CDR3: TGCGCCAGCTCTCTAGACAGGCCCCAATTTGGCAATGAGCAGTTCTTC.

V usage is TRBV27 and J usage is TRBJ2-6, with D unresolved. Trimming removed 10 bases from V and 0 bases from J, with 10 bases in between. In germline, CDR1 is MNHEY, CDR2 SMNVEV (reference sequence). There are 14 residues in the CDR3. CDR3 bases: TGTGCCACCCAGACCCGCTCTGGGGCCAACGTCCTGACTTTC. It specifies CATQTRSGANVLTF.

The chain couples TRBV6-6 to TRBJ2-3; TRBD2 might be the D (5 bases). V lost 8 bases and J 5 bases, leaving 8 bases between the germline ends. The CDR3 spans 11 residues. Germline CDR1 MNHNY, CDR2 SVGAGI (reference sequence). The CDR3 is CASREGDTQYF. CDR3 bases: TGTGCCAGCCGTGAGGGAGATACGCAGTATTTT.

The chain has TRBV28 and TRBJ1-1; 9 bases are a match to TRBD1. V lost 2 bases to trimming and J lost 4 bases; unmatched junction nucleotides: 5. The CDR3 spans 15 residues. The germline V gene encodes CDR1 MDHEN and CDR2 SYDVKM. CDR3 nucleotide sequence: TGTGCCAGCAGTTTAGCCCGACAGGGGGGCACTGAAGCTTTCTTT. Translation: CASSLARQGGTEAFF.

The genes are TRBV7-9 and TRBJ2-7; 10 bases map to TRBD1. J gave up 3 bases and V 3 bases, and 5 bases lay outside the gene matches. Germline V gene data show CDR1 as SEHNR and CDR2 as FQNEAQ (reference sequence). The CDR3 consists of 15 residues. The CDR3 region has the DNA TGTGCCAGCAGCTTGGGGACAGGGGACCTCTACGAGCAGTACTTC. Protein product: CASSLGTGDLYEQYF.

The CDR3 reads CASTLTGLFYEQYF. DNA of the CDR3: TGTGCCAGCACGCTGACAGGACTCTTCTACGAGCAGTACTTC. The chain employs TRBV2 and TRBJ2-7; a weak D match, TRBD1 (6 bases). This CDR3 is built from 14 residues. V shed 7 bases and J shed 3 bases, with 16 bases lying between them. Germline CDR1 and CDR2: SNHLY and FYNNEI.